This TCR beta chain was observed in a study of PD-L1 blockade in urothelial cancer. Turning to the study itself: Males with urothelial cancer arising in the bladder constituted about 90% of the roughly 30 patients. T cells were recovered from blood samples at a median of approximately 150,000.

CDR1 SGHNT and CDR2 YENEEA come from the germline V gene. CDR3 length equals 13 residues. V gave up 3 bases and J gave up 4 bases, with 9 bases separating them. Between 1 and 8 samples, pretreatment and on-treatment, were given by each patient. Using immunoSEQ multiplex PCR, the repertoire was profiled, and TCRdb retains in-frame clones only, with some absent. The table has about 30,000 clones, 87% seen once. The sequencing here drew on PBMCs, taken around atezolizumab (anti-PD-L1) treatment. The chain links TRBV11-3 to TRBJ1-1; no clear D. This receptor was obtained from a middle-aged man with urothelial cancer. The chain's CDR3 is CASSFHAGTEAFF. CDR3 in DNA: TGTGCCAGCAGCTTTCATGCGGGCACTGAAGCTTTCTTT.